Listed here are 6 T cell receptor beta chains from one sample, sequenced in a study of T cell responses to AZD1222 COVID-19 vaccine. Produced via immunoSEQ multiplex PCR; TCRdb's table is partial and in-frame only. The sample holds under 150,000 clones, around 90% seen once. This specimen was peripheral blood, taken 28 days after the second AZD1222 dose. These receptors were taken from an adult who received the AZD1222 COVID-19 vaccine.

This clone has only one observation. The CDR3: CASSLTADTQYF. CDR3 nucleotide sequence: TGCGCCAGCAGCTTGACAGCTGATACGCAGTATTTT. The chain joins TRBV5-1 to TRBJ2-3, with D unresolved. The CDR3 has 12 amino acids. Deletions cut 1 base from V and 6 bases from J, with 6 bases between. CDR1 SGHRS and CDR2 YFSETQ come from the germline V gene.

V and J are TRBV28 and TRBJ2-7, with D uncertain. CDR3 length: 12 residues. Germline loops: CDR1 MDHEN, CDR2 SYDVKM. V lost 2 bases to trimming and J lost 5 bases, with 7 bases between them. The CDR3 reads CASSLRRHEQYF. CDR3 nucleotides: TGTGCCAGCAGTTTAAGGCGACACGAGCAGTACTTC.

The CDR3 DNA follows: TGTGCCAGCAGTTCTGGACTAGCGGGACGGGAGACCCAGTACTTC. Translated: CASSSGLAGRETQYF. V is TRBV28 and J is TRBJ2-5, with 12 bases aligning to TRBD2. Per the germline V gene, CDR1 is MDHEN and CDR2 is SYDVKM. The junction had 5 bases not matched to a gene; V was cut back by 4 bases and J by 5 bases. This CDR3 has 15 amino acids.

CDR3 amino acids: CAWSNGQGTGNTIYF. The CDR3 DNA is TGTGCCTGGAGTAACGGACAGGGAACAGGAAACACCATATATTTT. The gene calls are TRBV30 and TRBJ1-3, with 8 bases aligning to TRBD1. V lost 2 bases to trimming and J lost 4 bases; unmatched junction nucleotides: 7. The CDR3 length is 15 residues. Germline lookup yields CDR1 GTSNPN and CDR2 SVGIG (reference sequence).

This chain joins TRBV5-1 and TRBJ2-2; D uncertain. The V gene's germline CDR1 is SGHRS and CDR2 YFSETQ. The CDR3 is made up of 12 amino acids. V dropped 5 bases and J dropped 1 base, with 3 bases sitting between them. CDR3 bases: TGCGCCAGCAGGAGGAACACCGGGGAGCTGTTTTTT. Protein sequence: CASRRNTGELFF.

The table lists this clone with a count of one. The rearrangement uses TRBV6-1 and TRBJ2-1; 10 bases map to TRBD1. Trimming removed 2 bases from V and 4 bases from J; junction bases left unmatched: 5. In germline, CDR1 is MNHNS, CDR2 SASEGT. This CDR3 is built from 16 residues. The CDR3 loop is CASSEFGTGEYNEQFF. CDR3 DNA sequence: TGTGCCAGCAGTGAATTCGGGACAGGGGAATACAATGAGCAGTTCTTC.